This T cell receptor beta chain emerged from a study of T cell responses to AZD1222 COVID-19 vaccine. Study-wide findings and caveats: Spike-spanning, vaccine-associated CD4 TCRs were dominant at 160-218 and 743-854. Without day 14 samples, only post-peak T cell repertoires were studied.

For this clone: Its antigen remains unidentified.

Profiling relied on immunoSEQ multiplex PCR, and the TCRdb table lists in-frame clones only, not all of them. The table has 150,000 to 180,000 clones, about nine tenths seen once; the top ten hold less than 2%. Sequencing used peripheral blood, obtained on day 0 of AZD1222 vaccination. The origin of this receptor is an adult in good health.

CDR3 in DNA: TGTGCCAGCAGTTTACAGGGGGCCCCGTGGAGCTACACCTTC. Translation gives CASSLQGAPWSYTF. The rearrangement joins TRBV28 to TRBJ1-2, with 8 bases lining up with TRBD1. The CDR3 consists of 14 residues. V lost 2 bases, J lost 9 bases, and 8 bases stayed unmatched. Germline CDR1 reads MDHEN; CDR2 reads SYDVKM.